The source of this T cell receptor beta chain is a study of T cells after yellow fever vaccination. 5'RACE template switching generated TCR cDNA, adding a universal primer site and UMIs. MiXCR, applied by TCRdb to the 5' RACE reads, yields one record per CDR3 protein. The sample holds some 600,000 distinct CDR3 sequences, 12% seen once. As to this clonotype: Its cognate antigen is unknown.

Overall study findings and caveats: Abundant bulk-derived clonotypes could contaminate FACS-sorted repertoires.

The germline CDR1 and CDR2 sequences are MDHEN and SYDVKM. With V trimmed by 6 bases and J by 5 bases, 10 bases remained unmatched. The CDR3 is 14 amino acids. The chain combines TRBV28 with TRBJ2-7, with 7 bases matching TRBD2. The specimen comprised PBMCs, sampled on the day of the yellow fever booster vaccination. The TCR originated in a man aged 25 to 40 who received the YFV17D yellow fever vaccine. The DNA for the CDR3 is TGTGCCAGCAGCCTGGAGTGGGGGGGGAACGAGCAGTACTTC. It is translated as CASSLEWGGNEQYF.